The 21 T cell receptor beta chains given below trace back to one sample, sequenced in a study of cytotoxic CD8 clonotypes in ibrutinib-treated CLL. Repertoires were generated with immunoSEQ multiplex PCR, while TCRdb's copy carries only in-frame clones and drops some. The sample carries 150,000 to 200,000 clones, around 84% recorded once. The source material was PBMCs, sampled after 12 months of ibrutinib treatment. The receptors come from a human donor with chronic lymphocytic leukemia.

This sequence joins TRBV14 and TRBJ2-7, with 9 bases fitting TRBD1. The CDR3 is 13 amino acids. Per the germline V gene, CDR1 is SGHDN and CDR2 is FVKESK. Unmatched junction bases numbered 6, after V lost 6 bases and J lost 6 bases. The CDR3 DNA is TGTGCCAGCAGACGGACAGGGGTCGGCGAGCAGTACTTC. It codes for CASRRTGVGEQYF.

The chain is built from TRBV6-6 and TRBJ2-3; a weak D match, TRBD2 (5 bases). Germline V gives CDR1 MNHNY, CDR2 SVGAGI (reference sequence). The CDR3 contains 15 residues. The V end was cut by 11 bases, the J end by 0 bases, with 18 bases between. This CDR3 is CASAVRRTSTDTQYF. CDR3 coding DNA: TGTGCCTCAGCAGTTAGACGGACTAGCACAGATACGCAGTATTTT.

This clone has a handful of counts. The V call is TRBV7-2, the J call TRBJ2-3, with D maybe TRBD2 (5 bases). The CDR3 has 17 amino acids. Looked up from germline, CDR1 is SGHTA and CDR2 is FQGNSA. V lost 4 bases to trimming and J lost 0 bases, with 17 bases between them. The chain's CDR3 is CASSSQPRGASTDTQYF. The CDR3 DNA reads TGTGCCAGCAGCTCCCAGCCTCGGGGTGCTAGCACAGATACGCAGTATTTT.

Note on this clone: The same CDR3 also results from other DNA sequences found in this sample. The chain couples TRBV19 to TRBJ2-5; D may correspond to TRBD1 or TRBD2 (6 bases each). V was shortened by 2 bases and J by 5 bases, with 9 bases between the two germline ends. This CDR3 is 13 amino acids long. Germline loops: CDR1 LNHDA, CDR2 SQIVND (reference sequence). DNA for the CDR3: TGTGCCAGTAGTATACCGGGGGCGGAGACCCAGTACTTC. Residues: CASSIPGAETQYF.

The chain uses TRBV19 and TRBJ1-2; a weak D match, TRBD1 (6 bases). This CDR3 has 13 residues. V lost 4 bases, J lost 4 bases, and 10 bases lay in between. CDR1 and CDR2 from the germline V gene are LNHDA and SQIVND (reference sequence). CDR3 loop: CASSRGRSYGYTF. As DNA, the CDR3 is TGTGCCAGTAGTAGGGGGCGCAGCTATGGCTACACCTTC.

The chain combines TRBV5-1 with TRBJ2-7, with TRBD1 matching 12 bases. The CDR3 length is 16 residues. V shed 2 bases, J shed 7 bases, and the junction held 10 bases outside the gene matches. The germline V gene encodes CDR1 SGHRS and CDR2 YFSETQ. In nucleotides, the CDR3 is TGCGCCAGCAGCTTAACTCGCTCGGGACAGGGGGCGGAGCAGTACTTC. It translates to CASSLTRSGQGAEQYF.

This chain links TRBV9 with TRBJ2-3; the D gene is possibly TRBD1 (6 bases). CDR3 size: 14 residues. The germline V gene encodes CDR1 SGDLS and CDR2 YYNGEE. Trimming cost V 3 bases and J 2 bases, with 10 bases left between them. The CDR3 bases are TGTGCCAGCAGCGAGGACAGTTACACAGATACGCAGTATTTT. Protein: CASSEDSYTDTQYF.

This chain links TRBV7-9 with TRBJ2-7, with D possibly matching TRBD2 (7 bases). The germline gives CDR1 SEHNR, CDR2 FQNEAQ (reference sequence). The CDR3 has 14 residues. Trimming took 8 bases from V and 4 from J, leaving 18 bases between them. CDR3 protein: CASGGLAVGYEQYF. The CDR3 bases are TGTGCCAGCGGGGGCCTAGCGGTGGGGTACGAGCAGTACTTC.

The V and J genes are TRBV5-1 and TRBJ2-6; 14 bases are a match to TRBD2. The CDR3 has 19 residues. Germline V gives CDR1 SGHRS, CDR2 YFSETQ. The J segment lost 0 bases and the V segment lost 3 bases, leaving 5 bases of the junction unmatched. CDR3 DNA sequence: TGCGCCAGCAGCTCCGGGACTAGCGGGAGAATCTCTGGGGCCAACGTCCTGACTTTC. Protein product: CASSSGTSGRISGANVLTF.

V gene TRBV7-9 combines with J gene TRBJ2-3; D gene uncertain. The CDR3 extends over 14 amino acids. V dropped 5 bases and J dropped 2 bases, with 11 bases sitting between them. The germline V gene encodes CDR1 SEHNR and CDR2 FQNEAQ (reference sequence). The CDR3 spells CASSTERHTDTQYF. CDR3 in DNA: TGTGCCAGCAGCACCGAGCGCCACACAGATACGCAGTATTTT.

The CDR3 loop reads CASSSTGGGADTQYF. The CDR3 DNA is TGCGCCAGCAGCTCGACAGGGGGTGGGGCAGATACGCAGTATTTT. The rearrangement uses TRBV5-1 and TRBJ2-3, with 9 bases that match TRBD1. The trim removed 3 bases at V and 4 bases at J, leaving 6 bases unmatched. CDR1 and CDR2 from the germline V gene are SGHRS and YFSETQ. The CDR3 covers 15 residues.

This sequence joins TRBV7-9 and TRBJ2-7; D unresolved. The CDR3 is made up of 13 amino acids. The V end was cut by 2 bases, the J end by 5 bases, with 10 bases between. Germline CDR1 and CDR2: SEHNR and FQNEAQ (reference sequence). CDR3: CASSLWQSDEQYF. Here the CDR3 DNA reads TGTGCCAGCAGCTTATGGCAGTCCGACGAGCAGTACTTC.

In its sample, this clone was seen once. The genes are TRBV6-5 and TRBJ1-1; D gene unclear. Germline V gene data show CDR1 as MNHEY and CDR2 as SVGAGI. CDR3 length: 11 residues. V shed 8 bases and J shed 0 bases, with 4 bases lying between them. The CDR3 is CASLVNTEAFF. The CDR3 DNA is TGTGCCAGCCTGGTGAACACTGAAGCTTTCTTT.

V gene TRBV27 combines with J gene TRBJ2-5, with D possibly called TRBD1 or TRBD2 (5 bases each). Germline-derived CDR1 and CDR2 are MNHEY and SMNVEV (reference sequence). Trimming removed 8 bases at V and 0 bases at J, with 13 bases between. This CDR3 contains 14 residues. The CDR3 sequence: CASGLWGNQETQYF. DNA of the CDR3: TGTGCCAGCGGCCTATGGGGGAACCAAGAGACCCAGTACTTC.

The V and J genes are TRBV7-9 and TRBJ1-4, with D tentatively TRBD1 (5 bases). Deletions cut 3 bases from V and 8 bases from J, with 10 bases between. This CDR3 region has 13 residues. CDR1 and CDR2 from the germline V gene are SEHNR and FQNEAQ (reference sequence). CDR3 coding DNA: TGTGCCAGCAGCTTGAGGGGAGAGGAAAAACTGTTTTTT. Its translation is CASSLRGEEKLFF.

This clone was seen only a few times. CDR3 sequence reads: CASSQTGNGYTF. The CDR3 bases are TGTGCCAGCAGTCAGACAGGGAATGGCTACACCTTC. The chain recombines TRBV27 with TRBJ1-2, with TRBD1 matching over 7 bases. The CDR3 consists of 12 residues. Germline-derived CDR1 and CDR2 are MNHEY and SMNVEV (reference sequence). The V segment lost 5 bases and the J segment 6 bases; nucleotides outside the gene matches: 3.

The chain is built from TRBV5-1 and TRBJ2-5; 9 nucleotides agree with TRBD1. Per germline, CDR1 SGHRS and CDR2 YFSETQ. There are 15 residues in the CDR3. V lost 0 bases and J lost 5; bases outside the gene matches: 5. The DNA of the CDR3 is TGCGCCAGCAGCTTGGGGACAGGGGTCGCGGAGACCCAGTACTTC. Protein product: CASSLGTGVAETQYF.

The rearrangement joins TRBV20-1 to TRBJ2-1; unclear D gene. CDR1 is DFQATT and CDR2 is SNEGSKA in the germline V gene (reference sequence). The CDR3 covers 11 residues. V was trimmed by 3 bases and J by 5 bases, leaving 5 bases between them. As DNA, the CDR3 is TGCAGTGCTAGGTCCGACAATGAGCAGTTCTTC. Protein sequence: CSARSDNEQFF.

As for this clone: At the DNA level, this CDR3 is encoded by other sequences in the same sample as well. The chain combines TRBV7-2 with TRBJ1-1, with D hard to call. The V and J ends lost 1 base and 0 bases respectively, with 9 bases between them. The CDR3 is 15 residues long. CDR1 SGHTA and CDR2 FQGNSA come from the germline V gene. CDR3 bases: TGTGCCAGCAGCTTAGGCGGTATCATGAACACTGAAGCTTTCTTT. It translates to CASSLGGIMNTEAFF.

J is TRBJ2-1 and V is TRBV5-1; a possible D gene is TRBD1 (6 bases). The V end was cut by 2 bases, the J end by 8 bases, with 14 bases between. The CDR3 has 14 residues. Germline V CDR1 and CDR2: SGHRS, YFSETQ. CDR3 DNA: TGCGCCAGCAGCTTAATGTACAGGGCAGATGAGCAGTTCTTC. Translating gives CASSLMYRADEQFF.

The CDR3 bases are TGTGCCAGCAGAGAGGCGGTGAACACTGAAGCTTTCTTT. This codes for CASREAVNTEAFF. The rearrangement joins TRBV5-4 to TRBJ1-1; D is unresolved. Germline V gives CDR1 SGHNT, CDR2 YYREEE (reference sequence). V lost 5 bases and J 0 bases, leaving 8 bases between the germline ends. CDR3 length equals 13 residues.